This T cell receptor (beta chain) was found in a study of cytomegalovirus exposure and HLA in healthy donors. Study-level information: A subsequent analysis reported that the 95 to 150 validation repertoires were produced on the same platform that had also been used for the approximately 710 first-cohort repertoires. Findings and limits, study-wide: The study listed 164 cytomegalovirus-associated TCR beta chains. Despite most TCR sequences being rare, some public TCRs occurred in many donors.

TCRdb keeps only in-frame clones here, not all; method: immunoSEQ multiplex PCR. The profile shows about 180,000 clones, approximately 90% of them singletons. Concerning this clone itself: The antigen remains unidentified.

Germline values: CDR1 SGHKS, CDR2 YYEKEE (reference sequence). The CDR3 has 18 amino acids. The ends were cut back, 1 base at V and 7 bases at J, with 23 bases in the middle. The chain links TRBV5-5 to TRBJ1-4; D is possibly TRBD1 (6 bases). This TCR was sampled from a young woman in good health and CMV-seronegative. The sequenced material came from PBMCs. CDR3 bases: TGTGCCAGCAGCTTGCGCCTAGTTGACAGGCCCATCGGTGAAAAACTGTTTTTT. Amino acid sequence: CASSLRLVDRPIGEKLFF.